These 21 T cell receptor beta chains originate from one sample sequenced in a study of CD8 T cells in Susac syndrome. Random hexamers primed reverse transcription of roughly 0.45 to 1 ug RNA. TCRdb re-derived calls from the immunoSEQ multiplex PCR reads in MiXCR, one entry per CDR3 protein. The table has about 290,000 distinct CDR3 sequences, 65% to 90% seen once; the top ten hold about 0.22%. Sequencing was done on a sample of CD8+ T cells from PBMCs. The receptors stem from a human donor with multiple sclerosis.

This chain links TRBV9 with TRBJ1-2; D is perhaps TRBD1 (5 bases). V lost 4 bases and J lost 4, with 20 bases in between. The CDR3 consists of 16 residues. Germline CDR1 and CDR2: SGDLS and YYNGEE. Written as DNA, the CDR3 is TGTGCCAGCAGCCCTTTCTCAGGGAAGGGGTCCTATGGCTACACCTTC. Translating gives CASSPFSGKGSYGYTF.

CDR3 sequence (DNA): TGTGCCAGCAGCTTAGACCAGATTGGAGATACGCAGTATTTT. Protein sequence: CASSLDQIGDTQYF. V is TRBV9 and J is TRBJ2-3; D ambiguous. The germline CDR1 and CDR2 sequences are SGDLS and YYNGEE. Trimming cost V 4 bases and J 5 bases, with 14 bases left between them. This CDR3 contains 14 residues.

The chain uses TRBV19 and TRBJ1-2, with D perhaps TRBD1 (5 bases). CDR1 is LNHDA, CDR2 SQIVND, per germline (reference sequence). Trimming removed 6 bases from V and 8 bases from J, with 19 bases in between. CDR3 length: 14 amino acids. CDR3 amino acids: CASSISGGSSGYTF. The CDR3 region has the DNA TGTGCCAGTAGCATTAGTGGGGGTTCTTCCGGCTACACCTTC.

The gene calls are TRBV5-1 and TRBJ2-1; 12 positions agree with TRBD2. Germline V gene data show CDR1 as SGHRS and CDR2 as YFSETQ. This CDR3 has 18 residues. J was trimmed by 9 bases and V by 1 base; bases with no gene match: 14. The CDR3 nucleotides read TGCGCCAGCAGCTTGACCCTAGCGGGAGGGCTAACCCTGCTTGAGCAGTTCTTC. Protein product: CASSLTLAGGLTLLEQFF.

The chain uses TRBV19 and TRBJ2-3; 8 bases are shared with TRBD1. The CDR3 loop spans 14 amino acids. CDR1 is LNHDA and CDR2 is SQIVND in the germline V gene (reference sequence). V lost 4 bases to trimming and J lost 4 bases; unmatched junction nucleotides: 4. CDR3 coding DNA: TGTGCCAGTAGTACCCGGACAGGGTCAGATACGCAGTATTTT. The encoded protein is CASSTRTGSDTQYF.

V gene TRBV27 combines with J gene TRBJ2-5; D remains ambiguous. CDR1 and CDR2 (germline): MNHEY, SMNVEV (reference sequence). The length of the CDR3 is 13 residues. Trimming took 6 bases from V and 0 from J, leaving 8 bases between them. CDR3 sequence reads: CASRSSYQETQYF. The CDR3 bases are TGTGCCAGCAGATCATCGTACCAAGAGACCCAGTACTTC.

This rearrangement joins TRBV7-8 to TRBJ2-7; D is unresolved. V gave up 0 bases and J gave up 3 bases, with 12 bases separating them. In germline, CDR1 is SGHVS, CDR2 FQNEAQ. The CDR3 runs to 15 residues. The CDR3 region is CASSLAQVPYYEQYF. The CDR3 DNA reads TGTGCCAGCAGCTTAGCCCAGGTTCCTTACTACGAGCAGTACTTC.

The V call is TRBV7-9, the J call TRBJ2-1; TRBD2 aligns across 13 bases. The germline V gene encodes CDR1 SEHNR and CDR2 FQNEAQ (reference sequence). This CDR3 comprises 17 residues. V was clipped by 1 base and J by 5 bases; unmatched bases: 5. For the CDR3, the DNA is TGTGCCAGCAGCTTAGGGGGACTAGCGGGGTTCAACAATGAGCAGTTCTTC. Encoded protein: CASSLGGLAGFNNEQFF. Complete variable domain (other parts from reference TRBV7-9 and TRBJ2-1): DTGVSQNPRHKITKRGQNVTFRCDPISEHNRLYWYRQTLGQGPEFLTYFQNEAQLEKSRLLSDRFSAERPKGSFSTLEIQRTEQGDSAMYLCASSLGGLAGFNNEQFFGPGTRLTVL.

This chain joins TRBV4-3 and TRBJ2-3; the D gene is possibly TRBD1 (6 bases). Germline CDR1 reads LGHNA; CDR2 reads YSLEER. The CDR3 runs 15 residues. The germline V and J ends were trimmed by 2 bases and 2 bases, with 11 bases remaining between them. The CDR3 sequence is CASSQPDRYTDTQYF. The CDR3 bases are TGCGCCAGCAGCCAACCGGACAGATACACAGATACGCAGTATTTT.

For the CDR3, the DNA is TGTGCCAGCAGGCTGACTAGCGGGAGGAAGAGTGAGCAGTTCTTC. Protein product: CASRLTSGRKSEQFF. This chain joins TRBV28 and TRBJ2-1; TRBD2 matches 13 bases. The CDR3 contains 15 residues. V trimming: 6 bases; J trimming: 9 bases; junction bases outside the gene matches: 8. Germline values: CDR1 MDHEN, CDR2 SYDVKM. Variable domain in full (rest from reference TRBV28 and TRBJ2-1): DVKVTQSSRYLVKRTGEKVFLECVQDMDHENMFWYRQDPGLGLRLIYFSYDVKMKEKGDIPEGYSVSREKKERFSLILESASTNQTSMYLCASRLTSGRKSEQFFGPGTRLTVL.

This chain links TRBV12-3 or TRBV12-4 with TRBJ2-7, with 7 nucleotides matching TRBD2. V was pared by 4 bases and J by 4 bases, with 7 bases of the junction left unmatched. The CDR3 totals 14 residues. The CDR3 nucleotides are TGTGCCAGCAGTTCCCGGGGTAGCGGGTACGAGCAGTACTTC. This gives the protein CASSSRGSGYEQYF.

The chain recombines TRBV20-1 with TRBJ2-7; weak D call: TRBD2 (5 bases). V lost 5 bases, J lost 5 bases, and 22 bases lay in between. The CDR3 length is 15 residues. Germline lookup yields CDR1 DFQATT and CDR2 SNEGSKA (reference sequence). CDR3 sequence reads: CSASEVLAPFDEQYF. CDR3 bases: TGCAGTGCTTCAGAGGTCCTAGCCCCTTTCGACGAGCAGTACTTC.

This clonotype was detected a few times. The chain is built from TRBV6-1 and TRBJ2-2; D remains ambiguous. CDR1 is MNHNS, CDR2 SASEGT, per germline. The CDR3 loop spans 14 amino acids. V gave up 5 bases and J gave up 3 bases, with 10 bases separating them. The CDR3 DNA reads TGTGCCAGCAGTTCCCAAGATTACACCGGGGAGCTGTTTTTT. This gives the protein CASSSQDYTGELFF.

This clonotype was detected a few times. The rearrangement links TRBV29-1 to TRBJ2-7, with no clear D. Trimming removed 5 bases at V and 0 bases at J, with 11 bases between. Germline V gene lookup returns CDR1 SQVTM and CDR2 ANQGSEA. The CDR3 sequence is 13 residues long. CDR3 sequence (DNA): TGCAGCGTTTTAGCAGAGAGCTCCTACGAGCAGTACTTC. It translates to CSVLAESSYEQYF.

The count of this clonotype is one. The chain combines TRBV11-2 with TRBJ2-5; the D is unclear. Germline assignment: CDR1 SGHAT and CDR2 FQNNGV. The CDR3 runs to 16 residues. Trimming took 2 bases from V and 4 from J, leaving 17 bases between them. The CDR3 DNA reads TGTGCCAGCAGCTTAATCGACCCATTACCAGGAGAGACCCAGTACTTC. The encoded protein is CASSLIDPLPGETQYF.

The chain combines TRBV5-1 with TRBJ2-2; 13 nucleotides align to TRBD2. Germline loops: CDR1 SGHRS, CDR2 YFSETQ. Trimming cost V 0 bases and J 6 bases; bases outside gene matches: 5. CDR3 size: 17 residues. CDR3 amino acids: CASSLEGGLAGAGELFF. DNA of the CDR3: TGCGCCAGCAGCTTGGAAGGCGGACTAGCGGGGGCCGGGGAGCTGTTTTTT.

The J gene is TRBJ2-7, the V gene TRBV6-6; 7 nucleotides agree with TRBD2. The CDR3 loop spans 16 amino acids. Germline loops: CDR1 MNHNY, CDR2 SVGAGI (reference sequence). V shed 2 bases and J 2 bases; nucleotides not matched to a gene: 9. CDR3 coding DNA: TGTGCCAGCAGTTACCTGGCCAGCGGGAAGACCTACGAGCAGTACTTC. As protein: CASSYLASGKTYEQYF.

The genes are TRBV11-1 and TRBJ1-2; 10 bases are a match to TRBD1. Germline assignment: CDR1 SGHAT and CDR2 FQDESV (reference sequence). The CDR3 spans 15 residues. V trimming: 4 bases; J trimming: 2 bases; junction bases outside the gene matches: 4. Here the CDR3 DNA reads TGTGCCAGCAGCTCTGGACAGGGGGTAAACTATGGCTACACCTTC. This codes for CASSSGQGVNYGYTF. The full variable domain, in which reference TRBV11-1 and TRBJ1-2 provide the parts outside the CDR3, is EAEVAQSPRYKITEKSQAVAFWCDPISGHATLYWYRQILGQGPELLVQFQDESVVDDSQLPKDRFSAERLKGVDSTLKIQPAELGDSAMYLCASSSGQGVNYGYTFGSGTRLTVV.

The CDR3 DNA reads as TGTGCCAGCAGCAAATCAACCGGGACGGACTTCGGGACCCAGTACTTC. Its translation: CASSKSTGTDFGTQYF. The chain uses TRBV21-1 and TRBJ2-5; no DNA check was done on the table's D call, TRBD1. TRBV21-1 is a pseudogene. The CDR3 is 16 amino acids.

The chain employs TRBV28 and TRBJ2-1; either TRBD1 or TRBD2 may supply D (5 bases each). CDR1 and CDR2 from the germline V gene are MDHEN and SYDVKM. The CDR3 sequence is 14 residues long. Trimming left V 5 bases short and J 4 bases short, with 12 bases between. The CDR3 reads CASSPGDGYNEQFF. The DNA for the CDR3 is TGTGCCAGCAGTCCCGGGGACGGATACAATGAGCAGTTCTTC.

The chain carries TRBV6-5 and TRBJ1-1; maybe TRBD1 (5 bases). The CDR3 is 14 amino acids. Germline V gene data show CDR1 as MNHEY and CDR2 as SVGAGI. V was trimmed by 6 bases and J by 0 bases, leaving 11 bases between them. The CDR3 region has the DNA TGTGCCAGCAGAACCGGGGGTGTGAACACTGAAGCTTTCTTT. Translation gives CASRTGGVNTEAFF.